Following are 20 T cell receptor beta chains from one sample sequenced in a study of a mutant IDH1 vaccine in newly diagnosed glioma. This sample's time point: week 23, last vaccination. It was 300 ug of mutant IDH1 20-mer peptide that made up each vaccine dose, given with topical imiquimod. The assay was immunoSEQ multiplex PCR, and TCRdb's table has in-frame clones only and misses some. The sample has about 55,000 clones, roughly 80% seen once; the top ten hold 6.2%. Their specific antigens are unknown. The sample was PBMCs, taken from a glioma patient whose treatment included an IDH1 peptide vaccine. These receptors were obtained from a man in his forties or fifties with glioma.

The gene calls are TRBV30 and TRBJ1-5; D not resolved. Germline V lookup: CDR1 GTSNPN, CDR2 SVGIG (reference sequence). Trimming shortened V by 5 bases and J by 4 bases, and 12 bases separated the two germline ends. The CDR3 contains 13 residues. The CDR3 reads CAWEGQKNQPQHF. The CDR3 region has the DNA TGTGCCTGGGAAGGGCAGAAGAATCAGCCCCAGCATTTT.

V and J are TRBV7-2 and TRBJ1-5; unclear D gene. The germline CDR1 and CDR2 sequences are SGHTA and FQGNSA. The length of the CDR3 is 16 residues. The V end lost 1 base, the J end lost 0 bases, and 10 bases lay between the germline ends. The CDR3 protein is CASSLVPGYSNQPQHF. In nucleotides, the CDR3 is TGTGCCAGCAGCTTAGTCCCGGGTTATAGCAATCAGCCCCAGCATTTT.

The V and J genes are TRBV18 and TRBJ1-1; a weak D match, TRBD1 (5 bases). CDR1 and CDR2 (germline): KGHSH, LQKENI. Trimming removed 2 bases from V and 1 base from J, with 14 bases in between. CDR3 length: 16 residues. CDR3 bases: TGTGCCAGCTCACCAAGGGGTGCGGTCGCGAACACTGAAGCTTTCTTT. Translated: CASSPRGAVANTEAFF.

The chain joins TRBV11-3 to TRBJ2-3; the match to TRBD1 covers 10 bases. The V segment lost 4 bases and the J segment 4 bases; nucleotides outside the gene matches: 2. Germline CDR1 is SGHNT and CDR2 is YENEEA. The length of the CDR3 is 14 residues. CDR3 in DNA: TGTGCCAGCAGCTCGGGACAGGGGCCAGATACGCAGTATTTT. Its translation: CASSSGQGPDTQYF.

The chain has TRBV30 and TRBJ1-4, with 7 bases lining up with TRBD1. V lost 5 bases to trimming and J lost 3 bases; unmatched junction nucleotides: 3. Per germline, CDR1 GTSNPN and CDR2 SVGIG (reference sequence). This CDR3 contains 13 residues. The CDR3 loop is CAWQTGPNEKLFF. In DNA form, the CDR3 reads TGTGCCTGGCAGACAGGGCCTAATGAAAAACTGTTTTTT.

The table lists this clone with a few counts. V and J are TRBV2 and TRBJ2-7; tentative D call: TRBD1 (5 bases). Germline-derived CDR1 and CDR2 are SNHLY and FYNNEI. This CDR3 is built from 14 residues. Trimming cost V 3 bases and J 0 bases, with 9 bases left between them. The CDR3 bases are TGTGCCAGCAGTGAGTGGGGCAGCTCCTACGAGCAGTACTTC. As protein: CASSEWGSSYEQYF. The entire variable domain, with the rest obtained from reference TRBV2 and TRBJ2-7, is as follows: EPEVTQTPSHQVTQMGQEVILRCVPISNHLYFYWYRQILGQKVEFLVSFYNNEISEKSEIFDDQFSVERPDGSNFTLKIRSTKLEDSAMYFCASSEWGSSYEQYFGPGTRLTVT.

In DNA, the CDR3 is TGCAGCGTCCGACCGGGAGTCAACCGCGGGGGTTCGGGTGAAGCTTTCTTT. Its translation: CSVRPGVNRGGSGEAFF. The chain links TRBV29-1 to TRBJ1-1; D might be TRBD1 (5 bases). The CDR3 spans 17 residues. V was shortened by 6 bases and J by 7 bases, with 30 bases between the two germline ends. CDR1 is SQVTM, CDR2 ANQGSEA, per germline. Supplemented by reference TRBV29-1 and TRBJ1-1, the full variable domain reads SAVISQKPSRDICQRGTSLTIQCQVDSQVTMMFWYRQQPGQSLTLIATANQGSEATYESGFVIDKFPISRPNLTFSTLTVSNMSPEDSSIYLCSVRPGVNRGGSGEAFFGQGTRLTVV.

The chain employs TRBV19 and TRBJ2-7; TRBD1 matches at 9 bases. The V gene end was trimmed by 7 bases and the J gene end by 2 bases; junction bases not matched to a gene: 9. Germline V gene sequence: CDR1 LNHDA, CDR2 SQIVND (reference sequence). This CDR3 is built from 15 residues. The CDR3 here is CASKASQGATYEQYF. The CDR3 DNA sequence: TGTGCCAGTAAGGCCTCACAGGGGGCGACCTACGAGCAGTACTTC.

V and J are TRBV5-4 and TRBJ1-2; maybe TRBD1 (6 bases). V was pared by 6 bases and J by 2 bases, with 17 bases between. The germline V gene has CDR1 SGHNT and CDR2 YYREEE (reference sequence). CDR3 length: 15 amino acids. Here the CDR3 reads CASMDSALPNYGYTF. CDR3 bases: TGTGCCAGCATGGACAGTGCCCTCCCGAACTATGGCTACACCTTC.

The rearrangement links TRBV7-2 to TRBJ1-1; TRBD1 might be the D (5 bases). From germline, CDR1 is SGHTA and CDR2 FQGNSA. The CDR3 is made up of 14 amino acids. Trimming shortened V by 5 bases and J by 5 bases, and 15 bases separated the two germline ends. DNA of the CDR3: TGTGCCAGCAGCCCCCAGGGATCCCGGACTGAAGCTTTCTTT. Translating it yields CASSPQGSRTEAFF.

The chain combines TRBV7-6 with TRBJ1-6; 7 bases line up with TRBD1. The junction had 8 bases not matched to a gene; V was cut back by 1 base and J by 8 bases. The CDR3 is made up of 16 amino acids. Germline V lookup: CDR1 SGHVS, CDR2 FNYEAQ. The CDR3 reads CASSLGTGTVDSPLHF. In nucleotides, the CDR3 is TGTGCCAGCAGCTTAGGGACCGGGACAGTGGATTCACCCCTCCACTTT.

The chain employs TRBV27 and TRBJ2-2, with D unresolved. The length of the CDR3 is 13 residues. V shed 6 bases and J shed 1 base, with 6 bases lying between them. Germline V CDR1 and CDR2: MNHEY, SMNVEV (reference sequence). The CDR3, as DNA: TGTGCCAGCAGGAACAGGAACACCGGGGAGCTGTTTTTT. Protein sequence: CASRNRNTGELFF.

This clone came up a few times. The V and J genes are TRBV10-3 and TRBJ1-5; perhaps TRBD1 as D (6 bases). The CDR3 has 14 residues. CDR1 is ENHRY, CDR2 SYGVKD, per germline. V shed 8 bases and J shed 1 base, with 12 bases lying between them. The CDR3 reads CAISGAASNQPQHF. In nucleotides, the CDR3 is TGTGCCATCTCGGGGGCCGCGAGCAATCAGCCCCAGCATTTT.

This CDR3 reads CASRGTARYGYTF. CDR3 nucleotides: TGTGCCAGCAGAGGGACAGCCAGGTATGGCTACACCTTC. The gene calls are TRBV2 and TRBJ1-2; 7 bases match TRBD1. This CDR3 has 13 amino acids. Germline V CDR1 and CDR2: SNHLY, FYNNEI. Trimming removed 6 bases from V and 5 bases from J; junction bases left unmatched: 6.

The gene calls are TRBV2 and TRBJ1-4; D is ambiguous. CDR3 length: 12 amino acids. Germline V gene lookup returns CDR1 SNHLY and CDR2 FYNNEI. The V and J ends lost 6 bases and 7 bases respectively, with 9 bases between them. DNA of the CDR3: TGTGCCAGCAGAATAAGAGGTGAAAAACTGTTTTTT. Translating it yields CASRIRGEKLFF.

The chain carries TRBV29-1 and TRBJ2-3; possibly TRBD1 for D (6 bases). The CDR3 covers 14 residues. The germline V and J ends were trimmed by 4 bases and 0 bases, with 11 bases remaining between them. In germline, CDR1 is SQVTM, CDR2 ANQGSEA. The CDR3 region has the DNA TGCAGCGTTGGAGCAGGGGCTAGCACAGATACGCAGTATTTT. Translation gives CSVGAGASTDTQYF.

The V gene is TRBV2, the J gene TRBJ1-2; possible D gene TRBD1, 6 bases. Trimming took off 4 bases at V and 5 bases at J, with 14 bases between the two ends. There are 14 residues in the CDR3. CDR1 and CDR2 (germline): SNHLY, FYNNEI. This CDR3 is CASSGQAITYGYTF. In DNA, the CDR3 is TGTGCCAGCAGTGGACAGGCGATCACATATGGCTACACCTTC.

This chain connects TRBV5-1 to TRBJ1-5; D remains unclear. There are 13 residues in the CDR3. V was shortened by 0 bases and J by 2 bases, with 3 bases between the two germline ends. The V gene's germline CDR1 is SGHRS and CDR2 YFSETQ. DNA for the CDR3: TGCGCCAGCAGCTTGGTGGGCAATCAGCCCCAGCATTTT. Protein: CASSLVGNQPQHF.

This clone has only one observation. V gene TRBV13 combines with J gene TRBJ2-7, with D perhaps matching TRBD2 (6 bases). Trimming took off 0 bases at V and 1 base at J, with 10 bases between the two ends. The CDR3 sequence is 15 residues long. Germline lookup yields CDR1 PRHDT and CDR2 FYEKMQ (reference sequence). The CDR3, as DNA: TGTGCCAGCAGCTTAGGGCGGGGAGTGTCCTACGAGCAGTACTTC. Protein: CASSLGRGVSYEQYF.

CDR3 region: CASSSGQEQETQYF. CDR3 in DNA: TGTGCCAGCAGCTCCGGACAGGAGCAAGAGACCCAGTACTTC. V gene TRBV13 combines with J gene TRBJ2-5, with 7 bases lining up with TRBD1. V dropped 4 bases and J dropped 2; count of bases not matched to a gene: 4. This CDR3 region has 14 residues. Germline CDR1 PRHDT, CDR2 FYEKMQ (reference sequence).